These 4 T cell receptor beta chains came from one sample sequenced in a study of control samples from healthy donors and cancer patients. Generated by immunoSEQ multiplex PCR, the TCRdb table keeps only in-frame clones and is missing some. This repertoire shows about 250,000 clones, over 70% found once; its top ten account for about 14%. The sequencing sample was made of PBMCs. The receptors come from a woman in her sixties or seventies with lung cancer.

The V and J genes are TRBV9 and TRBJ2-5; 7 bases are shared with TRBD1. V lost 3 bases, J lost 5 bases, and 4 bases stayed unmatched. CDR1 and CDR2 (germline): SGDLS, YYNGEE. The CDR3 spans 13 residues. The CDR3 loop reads CASSGQGRETQYF. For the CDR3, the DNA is TGTGCCAGCAGCGGACAGGGTCGGGAGACCCAGTACTTC.

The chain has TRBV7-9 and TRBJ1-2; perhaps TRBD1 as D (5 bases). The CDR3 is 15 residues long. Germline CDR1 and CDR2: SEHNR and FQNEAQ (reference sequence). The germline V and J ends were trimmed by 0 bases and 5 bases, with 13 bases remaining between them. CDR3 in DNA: TGTGCCAGCAGCTTAGCTGGGACGGGCCCATATGGCTACACCTTC. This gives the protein CASSLAGTGPYGYTF.

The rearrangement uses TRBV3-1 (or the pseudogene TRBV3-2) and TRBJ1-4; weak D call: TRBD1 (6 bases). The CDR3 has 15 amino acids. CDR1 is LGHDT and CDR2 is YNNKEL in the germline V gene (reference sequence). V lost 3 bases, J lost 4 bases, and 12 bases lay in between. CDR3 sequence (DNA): TGTGCCAGCAGCCAGAGCGGGACAAGTAATGAAAAACTGTTTTTT. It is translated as CASSQSGTSNEKLFF.

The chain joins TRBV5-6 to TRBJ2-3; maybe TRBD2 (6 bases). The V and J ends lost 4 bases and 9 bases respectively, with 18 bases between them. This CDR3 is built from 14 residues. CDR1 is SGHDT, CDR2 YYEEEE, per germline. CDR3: CASSVSGRDLTQYF. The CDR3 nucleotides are TGTGCCAGCAGCGTCTCCGGACGGGACTTAACGCAGTATTTT. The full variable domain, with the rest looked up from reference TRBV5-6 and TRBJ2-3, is DAGVTQSPTHLIKTRGQQVTLRCSPKSGHDTVSWYQQALGQGPQFIFQYYEEEERQRGNFPDRFSGHQFPNYSSELNVNALLLGDSALYLCASSVSGRDLTQYFGPGTRLTVL.